This T cell receptor beta chain was identified in a study of response to subunit inactivated influenza vaccine. Findings of the study overall: It was the authors' suggestion that each seasonal influenza vaccination recruits few new T cells.

Each CDR3 protein is one row after TCRdb ran MiXCR on the RT-PCR reads. The data hold around 750,000 distinct CDR3 sequences, with around 20% observed a single time. This clonotype occurred a few times. The antigen is not known. V lost 2 bases and J lost 8; bases outside the gene matches: 4. Germline lookup yields CDR1 SGHRS and CDR2 YFSETQ. This CDR3 contains 13 residues. The chain employs TRBV5-1 and TRBJ2-1; TRBD2 matches 7 bases. The sequencing here drew on PBMCs from blood, taken roughly 5 days after vaccination. The sequence came from a man aged 50 to 59 who received an inactivated influenza vaccine. The chain's CDR3 is CASSFIGGDEQFF. CDR3 in DNA: TGCGCCAGCAGCTTCATTGGGGGGGATGAGCAGTTCTTC.